Below, one TCR beta chain is given with its context. This sample stems from a study of blood T cell repertoires in COVID-19. The germline CDR1 and CDR2 sequences are LNHNV and YYDKDF (reference sequence). The CDR3 covers 13 residues. V was cut by 0 bases and J by 6 bases, with 9 bases left in between. TCRdb's copy holds only in-frame clones and misses some; the assay was immunoSEQ multiplex PCR. The sample holds 150,000 or so clones, over 75% seen once. Input material: peripheral blood. This chain joins TRBV15 and TRBJ2-7, with D unclear. The source of this sequence is a human donor in a cohort sampled during active COVID-19. CDR3 residues: CATSRDLLTEQYV. The DNA for the CDR3 is TGTGCCACCAGCAGAGATCTATTAACCGAGCAGTACGTC.